This T cell receptor (beta chain) comes out of a study of shared clonotypes between healthy human individuals. Study details: CD4 naive cells filled three plates per donor, CD4 memory three, CD8 naive two and CD8 memory one. Study-wide results and limits: The study's rarefaction showed incomplete sorted-subset sequencing despite large depth.

In the source study's methods: With immunoSEQ giving junction-only sequences and no quality scores, filtering differed. Libraries were prepared by immunoSEQ multiplex PCR; TCRdb keeps only in-frame clonotypes and omits some of them. V, J and clone size are those of that table, while D and trimming were read from the DNA. The sample has 2 million to 3 million clones, just over 90% seen once. About this clone: Its antigen is as yet unknown.

Only Caucasian adults living in Nashville, Tennessee served as donors. The CDR3 runs 14 residues. The ends were cut back, 1 base at V and 1 base at J, with 7 bases in the middle. Germline CDR1 is SGHVS and CDR2 is FQNEAQ. The sequencing sample was made of naive CD4+ T cells sorted from blood. The subset: CD45RA+ positively selected. V is TRBV7-8 and J is TRBJ2-5, with D hard to call. This receptor was identified in a man aged 18 to 35 in good health. CDR3 protein: CASSLGLLQETQYF. In DNA, the CDR3 is TGTGCCAGCAGCTTAGGACTTCTCCAAGAGACCCAGTACTTC.